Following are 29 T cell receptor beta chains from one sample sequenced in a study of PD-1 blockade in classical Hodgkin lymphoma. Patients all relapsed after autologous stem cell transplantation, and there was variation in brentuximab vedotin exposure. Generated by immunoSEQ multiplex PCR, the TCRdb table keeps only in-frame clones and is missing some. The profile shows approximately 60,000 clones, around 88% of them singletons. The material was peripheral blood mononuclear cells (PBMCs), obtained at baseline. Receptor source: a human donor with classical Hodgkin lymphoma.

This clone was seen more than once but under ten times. As DNA, the CDR3 is TGTGCCAGCAGTGAAGACCGAACCAATCAGCCCCAGCATTTT. Translation: CASSEDRTNQPQHF. The chain employs TRBV6-1 and TRBJ1-5, with no clear D. With 1 base removed from V and 3 bases from J, the gap between germline ends came to 7 bases. The CDR3 is made up of 14 amino acids. Germline V gene sequence: CDR1 MNHNS, CDR2 SASEGT.

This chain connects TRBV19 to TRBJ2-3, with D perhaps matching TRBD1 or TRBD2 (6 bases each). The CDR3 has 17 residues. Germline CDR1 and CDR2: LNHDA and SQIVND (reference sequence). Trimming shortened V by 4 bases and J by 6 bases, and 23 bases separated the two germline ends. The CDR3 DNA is TGTGCCAGTAGTAGGAGGGACATCGGAGTGAATTGGGATACGCAGTATTTT. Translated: CASSRRDIGVNWDTQYF.

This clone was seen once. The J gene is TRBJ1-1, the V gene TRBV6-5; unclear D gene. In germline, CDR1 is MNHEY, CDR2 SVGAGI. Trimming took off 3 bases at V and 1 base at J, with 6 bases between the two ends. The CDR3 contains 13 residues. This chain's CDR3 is CASSYSRNTEAFF. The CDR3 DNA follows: TGTGCCAGCAGTTATAGTCGGAACACTGAAGCTTTCTTT.

The CDR3 DNA sequence: TGCGCCAGCAGCCAAGCCCCTGGGGGCAATCAGCCCCAGCATTTT. Translation: CASSQAPGGNQPQHF. This rearrangement joins TRBV4-3 to TRBJ1-5; D gene unclear. Germline CDR1 is LGHNA and CDR2 is YSLEER. The CDR3 runs to 15 residues. V was shortened by 1 base and J by 2 bases, with 9 bases between the two germline ends.

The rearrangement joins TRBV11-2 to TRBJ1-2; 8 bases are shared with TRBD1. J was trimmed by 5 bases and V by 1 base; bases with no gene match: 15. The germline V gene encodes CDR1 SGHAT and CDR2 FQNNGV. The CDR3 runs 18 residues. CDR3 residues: CASSLVVGRGRGGYGYTF. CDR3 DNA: TGTGCCAGCAGCTTAGTGGTGGGCAGGGGGCGCGGTGGTTATGGCTACACCTTC.

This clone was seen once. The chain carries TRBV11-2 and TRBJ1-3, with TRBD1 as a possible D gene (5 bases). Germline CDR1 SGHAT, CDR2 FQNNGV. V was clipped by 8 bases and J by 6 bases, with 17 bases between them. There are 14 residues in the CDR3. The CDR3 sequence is CASSQAPAENTIYF. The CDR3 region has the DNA TGTGCCAGCTCACAGGCTCCGGCGGAAAACACCATATATTTT.

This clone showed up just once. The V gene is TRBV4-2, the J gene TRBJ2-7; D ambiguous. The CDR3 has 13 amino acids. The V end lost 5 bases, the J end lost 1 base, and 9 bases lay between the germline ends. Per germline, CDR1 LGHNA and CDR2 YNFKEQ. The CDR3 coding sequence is TGTGCCAGCAGCAACGGGCCTTCCTACGAGCAGTACTTC. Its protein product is CASSNGPSYEQYF.

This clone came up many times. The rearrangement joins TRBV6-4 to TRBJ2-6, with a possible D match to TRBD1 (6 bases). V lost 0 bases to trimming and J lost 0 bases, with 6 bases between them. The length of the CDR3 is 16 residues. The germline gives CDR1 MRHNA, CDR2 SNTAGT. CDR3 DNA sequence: TGTGCCAGCAGTGACTCGGACAGCTCTGGGGCCAACGTCCTGACTTTC. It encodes CASSDSDSSGANVLTF.

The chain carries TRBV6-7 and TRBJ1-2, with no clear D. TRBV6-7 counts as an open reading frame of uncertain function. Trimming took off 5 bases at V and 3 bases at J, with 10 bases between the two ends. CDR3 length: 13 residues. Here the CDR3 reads CASSARTDYGYTF. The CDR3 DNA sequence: TGTGCCAGCAGTGCTAGGACTGACTATGGCTACACCTTC.

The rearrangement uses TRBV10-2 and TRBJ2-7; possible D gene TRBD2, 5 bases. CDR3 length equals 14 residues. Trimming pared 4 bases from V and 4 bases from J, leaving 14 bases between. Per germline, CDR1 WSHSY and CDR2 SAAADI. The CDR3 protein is CASSVSGLGYEQYF. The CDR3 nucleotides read TGCGCCAGCAGTGTTTCAGGACTCGGGTACGAGCAGTACTTC.

Here the CDR3 DNA reads TGCGCCAGCAGCTTGTCATGGGTATCCTACGAGCAGTACTTC. Amino acid sequence: CASSLSWVSYEQYF. V is TRBV5-1 and J is TRBJ2-7; D is ambiguous. Germline CDR1 and CDR2: SGHRS and YFSETQ. There are 14 residues in the CDR3. V dropped 1 base and J dropped 1 base, with 9 bases sitting between them.

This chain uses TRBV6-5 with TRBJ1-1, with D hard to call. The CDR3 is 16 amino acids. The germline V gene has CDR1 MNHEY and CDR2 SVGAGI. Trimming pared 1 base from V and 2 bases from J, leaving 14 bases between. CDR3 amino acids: CASSYFDNFDNTEAFF. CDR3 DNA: TGTGCCAGCAGTTACTTCGACAATTTCGACAACACTGAAGCTTTCTTT.

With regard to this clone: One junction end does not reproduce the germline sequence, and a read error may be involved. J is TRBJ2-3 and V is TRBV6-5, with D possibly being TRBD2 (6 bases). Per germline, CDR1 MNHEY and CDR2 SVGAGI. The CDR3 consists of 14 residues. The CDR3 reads CASSSGTFSDTQYF. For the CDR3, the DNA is TGTGCCAGCAGTTCCGGGACTTTCTCTGATACACAGTATTTT.

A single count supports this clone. The CDR3 region is CASSPSYEQYF. In nucleotides, the CDR3 is TGTGCCAGCAGCCCTAGTTACGAGCAGTACTTC. The chain carries TRBV7-2 and TRBJ2-7; D remains ambiguous. This CDR3 spans 11 amino acids. V gave up 5 bases and J gave up 4 bases, with 6 bases separating them. Per germline, CDR1 SGHTA and CDR2 FQGNSA.

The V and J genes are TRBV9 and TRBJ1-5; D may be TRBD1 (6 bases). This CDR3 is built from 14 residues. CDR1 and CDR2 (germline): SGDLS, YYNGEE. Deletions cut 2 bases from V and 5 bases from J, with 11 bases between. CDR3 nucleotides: TGTGCCAGCAGCGTCACAGGGACTTATCAGCCCCAGCATTTT. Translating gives CASSVTGTYQPQHF.

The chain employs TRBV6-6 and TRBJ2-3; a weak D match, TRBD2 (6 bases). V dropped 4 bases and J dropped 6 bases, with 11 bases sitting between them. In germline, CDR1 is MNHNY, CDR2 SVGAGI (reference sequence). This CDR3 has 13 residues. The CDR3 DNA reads TGTGCCAGCAGTTTTGGAGGGGTCGATACGCAGTATTTT. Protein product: CASSFGGVDTQYF.

The CDR3 sequence is CASSLRGDQPQHF. The CDR3 nucleotides read TGTGCCAGCAGCTTGCGGGGTGATCAGCCCCAGCATTTT. The chain carries TRBV7-2 and TRBJ1-5; D remains unclear. Looked up from germline, CDR1 is SGHTA and CDR2 is FQGNSA. V gave up 3 bases and J gave up 5 bases, with 8 bases separating them. The CDR3 loop spans 13 amino acids.

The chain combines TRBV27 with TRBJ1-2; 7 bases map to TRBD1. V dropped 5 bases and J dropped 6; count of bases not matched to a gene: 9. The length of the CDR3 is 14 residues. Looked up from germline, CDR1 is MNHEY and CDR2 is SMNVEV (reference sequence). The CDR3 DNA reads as TGTGCCAGCAGTAGATCACAGGGGAGAGATGGCTACACCTTC. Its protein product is CASSRSQGRDGYTF.

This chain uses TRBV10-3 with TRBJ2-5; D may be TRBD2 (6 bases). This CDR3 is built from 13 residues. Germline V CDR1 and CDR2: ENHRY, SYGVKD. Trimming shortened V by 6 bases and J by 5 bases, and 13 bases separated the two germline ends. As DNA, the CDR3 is TGTGCCATCAGGGGATTTGGAGGGGAGACCCAGTACTTC. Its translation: CAIRGFGGETQYF.

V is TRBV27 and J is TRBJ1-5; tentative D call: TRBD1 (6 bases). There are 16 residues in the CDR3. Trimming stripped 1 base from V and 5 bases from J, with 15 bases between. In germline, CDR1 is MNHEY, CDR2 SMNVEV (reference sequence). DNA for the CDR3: TGTGCCAGCAGTTTATACCCAGGGGAATTTGATCAGCCCCAGCATTTT. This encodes CASSLYPGEFDQPQHF.

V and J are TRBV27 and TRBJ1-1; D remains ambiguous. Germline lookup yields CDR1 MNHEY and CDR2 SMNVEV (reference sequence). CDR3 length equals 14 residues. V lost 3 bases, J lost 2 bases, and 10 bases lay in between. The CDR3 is CASSLTGINTEAFF. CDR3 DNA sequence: TGTGCCAGCAGTTTGACCGGGATTAACACTGAAGCTTTCTTT.

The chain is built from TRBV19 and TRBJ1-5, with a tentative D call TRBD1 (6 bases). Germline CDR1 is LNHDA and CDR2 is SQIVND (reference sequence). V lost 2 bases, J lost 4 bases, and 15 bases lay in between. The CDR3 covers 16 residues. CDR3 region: CASSIWGGPPNQPQHF. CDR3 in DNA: TGTGCCAGTAGTATATGGGGGGGCCCCCCTAATCAGCCCCAGCATTTT.

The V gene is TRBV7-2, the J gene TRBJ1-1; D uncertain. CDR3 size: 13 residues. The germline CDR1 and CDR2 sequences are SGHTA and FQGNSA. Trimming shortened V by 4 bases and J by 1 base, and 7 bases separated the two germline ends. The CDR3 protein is CASSSSANTEAFF. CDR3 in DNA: TGTGCCAGCAGCTCCTCCGCGAACACTGAAGCTTTCTTT.

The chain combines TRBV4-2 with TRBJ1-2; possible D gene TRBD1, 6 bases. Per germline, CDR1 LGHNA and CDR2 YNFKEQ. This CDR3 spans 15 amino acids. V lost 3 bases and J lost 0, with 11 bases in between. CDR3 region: CASSHVNRANYGYTF. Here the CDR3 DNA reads TGTGCCAGCAGCCACGTAAACAGGGCTAACTATGGCTACACCTTC.

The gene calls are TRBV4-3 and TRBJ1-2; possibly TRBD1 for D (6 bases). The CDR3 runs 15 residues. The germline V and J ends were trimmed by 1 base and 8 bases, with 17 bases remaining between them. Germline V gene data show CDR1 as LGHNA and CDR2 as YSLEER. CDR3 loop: CASSQVFGGRMGYTF. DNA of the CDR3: TGCGCCAGCAGCCAAGTTTTTGGGGGGCGGATGGGCTACACCTTC.

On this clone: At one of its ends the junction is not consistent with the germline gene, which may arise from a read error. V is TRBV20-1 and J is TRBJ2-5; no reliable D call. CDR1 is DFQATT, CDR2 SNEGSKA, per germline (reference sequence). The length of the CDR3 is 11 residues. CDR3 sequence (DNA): TGCAGTGCTAACTGGGAAGATACCCAGTACTTC. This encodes CSANWEDTQYF.

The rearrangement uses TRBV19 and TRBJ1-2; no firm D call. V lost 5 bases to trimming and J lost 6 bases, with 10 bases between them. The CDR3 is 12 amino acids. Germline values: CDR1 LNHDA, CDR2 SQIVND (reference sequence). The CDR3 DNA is TGTGCCAGTAGTCCCGGAAGCGATGGCTACACCTTC. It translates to CASSPGSDGYTF.

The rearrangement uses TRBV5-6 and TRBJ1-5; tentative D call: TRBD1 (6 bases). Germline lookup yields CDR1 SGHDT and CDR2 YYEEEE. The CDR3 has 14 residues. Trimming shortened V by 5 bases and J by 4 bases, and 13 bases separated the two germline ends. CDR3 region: CASSTGGRNQPQHF. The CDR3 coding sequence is TGTGCCAGCAGTACGGGGGGGCGGAATCAGCCCCAGCATTTT.

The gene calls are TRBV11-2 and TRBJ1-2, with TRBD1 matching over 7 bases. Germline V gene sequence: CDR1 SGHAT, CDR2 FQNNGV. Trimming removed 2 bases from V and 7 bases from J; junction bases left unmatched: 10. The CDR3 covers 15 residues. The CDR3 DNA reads TGTGCCAGCAGCTTATTGGACAGGAGACTATCTGGCTACACCTTC. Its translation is CASSLLDRRLSGYTF. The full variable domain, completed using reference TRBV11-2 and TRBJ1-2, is EAGVAQSPRYKIIEKRQSVAFWCNPISGHATLYWYQQILGQGPKLLIQFQNNGVVDDSQLPKDRFSAERLKGVDSTLKIQPAKLEDSAVYLCASSLLDRRLSGYTFGSGTRLTVV.